This T cell receptor beta chain comes out of a study of T cells in Graves' hyperthyroidism and ophthalmopathy. Amplification yielded TCR beta CDR3 regions, with RNA transcripts as the source. The primer set for the first-round RT-PCR of the TCR CDR3 was HTBI. TCRdb fed the multiplex PCR reads into MiXCR, producing one record per CDR3 protein. Among approximately 400,000 distinct CDR3 sequences listed, over 13% were seen once. The CDR3 runs 13 residues. Germline lookup yields CDR1 GTSNPN and CDR2 SVGIG (reference sequence). V dropped 2 bases and J dropped 3 bases, with 11 bases sitting between them. This clonotype has at least ten counts.

This rearrangement joins TRBV30 to TRBJ2-7, with no clear D. This TCR was sampled from a man aged 50 to 60 with Graves' ophthalmopathy. Sequencing was done on a sample of blood. The CDR3 loop is CAWSMGRSYEQYF. CDR3 in DNA: TGTGCCTGGAGTATGGGCAGGAGCTACGAGCAGTACTTC.